The 9 T cell receptor beta chains listed next were all sequenced from one sample in a study of CD8 T cells in ankylosing spondylitis. The study, taken as a whole, reports: In ankylosing spondylitis blood, a motif of roughly 8 highly homologous TCR beta variants appeared characteristic.

No cognate antigen is known for these TCRs. TCRdb used MiXCR to reprocess the 5' RACE reads, holding one entry per CDR3 protein. The sample lists some 450,000 distinct CDR3 sequences, approximately 17% occurring once. The sequencing sample was made of blood, either unsorted or a sorted T cell fraction (not recorded which). The receptors were sampled from a male donor with ankylosing spondylitis.

This clonotype was seen a few times. The V and J genes are TRBV7-8 and TRBJ1-5; 7 bases match TRBD1. Unmatched junction bases numbered 9, after V lost 3 bases and J lost 4 bases. CDR1 and CDR2 from the germline V gene are SGHVS and FQNEAQ. This CDR3 has 16 residues. CDR3 sequence: CASSFEGGGWNQPQHF. CDR3 in DNA: TGTGCCAGCAGCTTCGAGGGAGGGGGCTGGAATCAGCCCCAGCATTTT.

The chain has TRBV20-1 and TRBJ1-1, with 9 positions matching TRBD1. The CDR3 extends over 12 amino acids. Germline CDR1 reads DFQATT; CDR2 reads SNEGSKA (reference sequence). The V segment lost 6 bases and the J segment 5 bases; nucleotides outside the gene matches: 4. The CDR3 nucleotides read TGCAGTGCCGGACAGGGGAGGACTGAAGCTTTCTTT. Translation: CSAGQGRTEAFF.

This rearrangement joins TRBV20-1 to TRBJ1-6, with D possibly matching TRBD1 (6 bases). V was trimmed by 6 bases and J by 4 bases, leaving 13 bases between them. The CDR3 has 14 residues. Germline V gene data show CDR1 as DFQATT and CDR2 as SNEGSKA (reference sequence). The CDR3 DNA reads TGCAGTGCATACGGACAGAGTTATAATTCACCCCTCCACTTT. Protein sequence: CSAYGQSYNSPLHF.

This clonotype was found a few times. This sequence joins TRBV5-1 and TRBJ2-2; TRBD2 is a possible D gene (6 bases). Trimming removed 2 bases from V and 6 bases from J, with 14 bases in between. Looked up from germline, CDR1 is SGHRS and CDR2 is YFSETQ. This CDR3 comprises 15 residues. Written as DNA, the CDR3 is TGCGCCAGCAGCTTAGAACCCAGGGAGGCCGGGGAGCTGTTTTTT. This gives the protein CASSLEPREAGELFF.

There are a few counts of this clonotype. This chain joins TRBV19 and TRBJ2-2, with 9 bases aligning to TRBD1. In germline, CDR1 is LNHDA, CDR2 SQIVND (reference sequence). The CDR3 extends over 15 amino acids. The trim removed 7 bases at V and 0 bases at J, leaving 3 bases unmatched. CDR3 sequence reads: CASTRQGANTGELFF. The CDR3 DNA is TGTGCCAGTACCCGACAGGGGGCGAACACCGGGGAGCTGTTTTTT.

This clonotype was seen a handful of times. The chain combines TRBV18 with TRBJ2-4; D might be TRBD1 (6 bases). This CDR3 has 15 amino acids. Germline lookup yields CDR1 KGHSH and CDR2 LQKENI. V shed 2 bases and J shed 2 bases, with 10 bases lying between them. CDR3 sequence (DNA): TGTGCCAGCTCACCAGAGCAGGGGACCAAAAACATTCAGTACTTC. This sequence encodes CASSPEQGTKNIQYF. Using reference TRBV18 and TRBJ2-4 for the parts outside the CDR3, the full variable domain is NAGVMQNPRHLVRRRGQEARLRCSPMKGHSHVYWYRQLPEEGLKFMVYLQKENIIDESGMPKERFSAEFPKEGPSILRIQQVVRGDSAAYFCASSPEQGTKNIQYFGAGTRLSVL.

The chain employs TRBV5-1 and TRBJ1-2, with 11 positions matching TRBD1. V trimming: 0 bases; J trimming: 7 bases; junction bases outside the gene matches: 8. Germline CDR1 and CDR2: SGHRS and YFSETQ. The CDR3 has 16 amino acids. CDR3 nucleotide sequence: TGCGCCAGCAGCTTGGCCGACGGACAGGGGGCGTTTGGCTACACCTTC. Protein sequence: CASSLADGQGAFGYTF.

This clonotype was picked up a small number of times. V and J are TRBV3-1 and TRBJ2-7, with TRBD2 as a possible D gene (5 bases). V lost 3 bases and J lost 5, with 8 bases in between. Germline V gene sequence: CDR1 LGHDT, CDR2 YNNKEL (reference sequence). The CDR3 is 12 residues long. The CDR3 DNA is TGTGCCAGCAGCCAGACCGGGGACGAGCAGTACTTC. Translated, it gives CASSQTGDEQYF.

This chain connects TRBV3-1 to TRBJ1-2; no reliable D call. V was shortened by 4 bases and J by 6 bases, with 12 bases between the two germline ends. From germline, CDR1 is LGHDT and CDR2 YNNKEL (reference sequence). This CDR3 is 13 amino acids long. Written as DNA, the CDR3 is TGTGCCAGCAGCCCCGGGCCCGGGGATGGCTACACCTTC. Its translation: CASSPGPGDGYTF.